Listed below are T cell receptor beta chains from one sample, sequenced in a study of cytomegalovirus exposure and HLA in healthy donors. Profiled with immunoSEQ multiplex PCR; TCRdb holds only in-frame clones, not every one. The sample carries approximately 220,000 clones, 85% to 95% recorded once. Sequenced material: PBMCs. The receptors here all came from a woman aged 18-30 years in good health and CMV-seronegative. Both conserved end residues are part of each CDR3. Each record gives: V gene, J gene, D gene, clone size, CDR3 protein, CDR3 DNA. D genes are given only for firm matches. The size entry is marked missing in some rows and otherwise reads once, few, many or a size class.

TRBV19	TRBJ2-7	NA	NA	CASSPNPQGYEQYF	TGTGCCAGTAGTCCTAACCCGCAGGGCTACGAGCAGTACTTC
TRBV11-2	TRBJ2-7	TRBD2	NA	CASSLTMGLAGPLSYEQYF	TGTGCCAGCAGCTTGACAATGGGACTAGCGGGACCCCTCTCCTACGAGCAGTACTTC
TRBV4-1	TRBJ2-4	NA	NA	CASSQVENVLQYF	TGCGCCAGCAGCCAAGTAGAAAATGTGCTCCAGTACTTC
TRBV6-1	TRBJ2-7	NA	NA	CASSVIYEQYF	TGTGCCAGCAGTGTTATCTACGAGCAGTACTTC
TRBV21-1	TRBJ1-5	NA	NA	CASSHRGYQPQHF	TGTGCCAGCAGTCACAGGGGGTACCAGCCCCAGCATTTT
TRBV27	TRBJ2-6	NA	once	CASSLGGANVLTF	TGTGCCAGCAGTTTAGGCGGGGCCAACGTCCTGACTTTC
TRBV7-9	TRBJ1-1	NA	NA	CASSFRENTEAFF	TGTGCCAGCAGCTTCAGGGAGAACACTGAAGCTTTCTTT
TRBV11-3	TRBJ2-3	NA	NA	CASSSGTPTDTQYF	TGTGCCAGCAGCTCCGGGACACCCACAGATACGCAGTATTTT
TRBV19	TRBJ2-6	TRBD2	NA	CASRNERGAGANVLTF	TGTGCCAGTAGAAACGAGCGGGGAGCTGGGGCCAACGTCCTGACTTTC
TRBV11-2	TRBJ2-7	TRBD2	once	CASSASGGGDEQYF	TGTGCCAGCAGCGCTTCCGGGGGGGGTGACGAGCAGTACTTC
TRBV27	TRBJ2-2	TRBD2	NA	CASSLDRLAGSNTGELFF	TGTGCCAGCAGTCTTGATCGCTTAGCGGGTTCGAACACCGGGGAGCTGTTTTTT
TRBV9	TRBJ2-1	TRBD2	once	CASSVGLAGSYNEQFF	TGTGCCAGCAGCGTGGGACTAGCGGGCTCCTACAATGAGCAGTTCTTC
TRBV6-1	TRBJ2-3	TRBD2	NA	CASSAGLAGGTDTQYF	TGTGCCAGCAGTGCCGGGCTAGCGGGAGGCACAGATACGCAGTATTTT
TRBV5-1	TRBJ2-2	TRBD2	NA	CASSRLAGDTGELFF	TGCGCCAGCAGCCGACTAGCGGGGGACACCGGGGAGCTGTTTTTT
TRBV18	TRBJ2-5	NA	NA	CASSPSAGGLQEGQYF	TGTGCCAGCTCACCGTCGGCAGGGGGTCTCCAGGAGGGCCAGTACTTC
TRBV29-1	TRBJ1-2	NA	NA	CSVGQNYGYTF	TGCAGCGTCGGACAGAACTATGGCTACACCTTC
TRBV30	TRBJ2-1	TRBD2	NA	CAWTATSGSSHEQFF	TGTGCCTGGACCGCTACTAGCGGGAGTTCCCATGAGCAGTTCTTC
TRBV6-1	TRBJ2-7	NA	NA	CASSPTELRVPEQYF	TGTGCCAGCAGCCCCACAGAGCTCCGCGTGCCCGAGCAGTACTTC
TRBV18	TRBJ1-3	TRBD1	NA	CASSPWDRVAGNTIYF	TGTGCCAGCTCACCATGGGACAGGGTGGCTGGAAACACCATATATTTT
TRBV10-3	TRBJ1-2	TRBD1	NA	CATRPRTGNYGYTF	TGTGCCACCCGACCCCGGACAGGGAACTATGGCTACACCTTC
TRBV5-1	TRBJ1-2	NA	NA	CASSLYGNYGYTF	TGCGCCAGCAGCTTGTACGGTAACTATGGCTACACCTTC
TRBV18	TRBJ1-5	NA	NA	CASSPRPRGNQPQHF	TGTGCCAGCTCACCCCGTCCCAGGGGCAATCAGCCCCAGCATTTT
TRBV5-6	TRBJ1-1	NA	NA	CASSLTGVNTEAFF	TGTGCCAGCAGCTTGACGGGGGTGAACACTGAAGCTTTCTTT
TRBV28	TRBJ2-3	TRBD2	NA	CASRTGTSGEGTDTQYF	TGTGCCAGCAGAACCGGGACTAGCGGGGAGGGAACAGATACGCAGTATTTT
TRBV14	TRBJ1-6	NA	NA	CASSPSVGALHF	TGTGCCAGCAGTCCCTCCGTAGGGGCCCTCCACTTT
TRBV18	TRBJ1-2	NA	NA	CASSPVGGAGGYTF	TGTGCCAGCTCACCAGTGGGAGGGGCTGGTGGCTACACCTTC
TRBV10-1	TRBJ1-1	TRBD1	once	CASSRSGTGLNTEAFF	TGCGCCAGCTCCAGATCCGGGACAGGTCTTAACACTGAAGCTTTCTTT